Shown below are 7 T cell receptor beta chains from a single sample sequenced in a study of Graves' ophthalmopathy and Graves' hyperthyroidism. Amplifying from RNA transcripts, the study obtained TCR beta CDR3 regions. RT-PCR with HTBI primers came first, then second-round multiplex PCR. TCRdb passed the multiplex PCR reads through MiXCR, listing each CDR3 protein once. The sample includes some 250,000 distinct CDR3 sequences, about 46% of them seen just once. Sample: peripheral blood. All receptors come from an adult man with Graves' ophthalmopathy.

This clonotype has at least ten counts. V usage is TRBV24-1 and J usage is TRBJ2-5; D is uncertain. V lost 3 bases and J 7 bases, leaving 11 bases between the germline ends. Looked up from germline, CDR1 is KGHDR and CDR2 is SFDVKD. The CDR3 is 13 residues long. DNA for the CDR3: TGTGCCACCAGTGATGGACCCCTCGGGACCCAGTACTTC. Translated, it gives CATSDGPLGTQYF.

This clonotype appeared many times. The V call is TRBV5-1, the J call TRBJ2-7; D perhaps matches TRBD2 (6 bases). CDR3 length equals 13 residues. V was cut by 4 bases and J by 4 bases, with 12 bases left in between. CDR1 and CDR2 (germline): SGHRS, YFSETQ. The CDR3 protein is CASSRAEGYEQYF. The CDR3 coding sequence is TGCGCCAGCAGCAGGGCGGAGGGATACGAGCAGTACTTC.

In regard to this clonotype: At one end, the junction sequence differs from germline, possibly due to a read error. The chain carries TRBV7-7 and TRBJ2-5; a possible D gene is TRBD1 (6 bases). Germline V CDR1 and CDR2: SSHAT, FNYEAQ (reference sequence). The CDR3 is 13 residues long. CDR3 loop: CASSAGQGETQYF. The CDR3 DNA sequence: TGTGCTAGCAGCGCCGGCCAGGGGGAGACCCAGTACTTC.

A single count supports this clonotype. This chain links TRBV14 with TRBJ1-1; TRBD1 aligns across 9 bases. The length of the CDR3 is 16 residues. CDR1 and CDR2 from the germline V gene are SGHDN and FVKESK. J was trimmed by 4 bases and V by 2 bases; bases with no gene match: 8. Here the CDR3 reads CASSQLGTGWFTEAFF. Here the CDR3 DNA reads TGTGCCAGCAGCCAACTCGGGACAGGGTGGTTCACTGAAGCTTTCTTT.

CDR3 nucleotides: TGTGCCAGCAGCTCAGCGTACCAAGAGACCCAGTACTTC. Translated: CASSSAYQETQYF. The rearrangement uses TRBV5-8 and TRBJ2-5, with unresolved D. V was pared by 3 bases and J by 0 bases, with 6 bases between. The CDR3 is 13 residues long. Germline loops: CDR1 SGHTS, CDR2 YDEGEE.

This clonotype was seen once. This CDR3 reads CASTRKGTLDTGELFF. For the CDR3, the DNA is TGTGCCAGCACCCGGAAAGGGACCCTTGACACCGGGGAGCTGTTTTTT. This rearrangement joins TRBV6-2 or TRBV6-3 to TRBJ2-2, with D tentatively TRBD1 or TRBD2 (5 bases each). The CDR3 is 16 residues long. CDR1 and CDR2 from the germline V gene are MNHEY and SVGEGT. V lost 7 bases to trimming and J lost 3 bases, with 18 bases between them.

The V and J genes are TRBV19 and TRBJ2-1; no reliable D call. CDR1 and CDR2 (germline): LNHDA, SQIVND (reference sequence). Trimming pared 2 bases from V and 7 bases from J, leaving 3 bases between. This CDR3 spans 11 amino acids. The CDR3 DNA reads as TGTGCCAGTAGTATAAGTAATGAGCAGTTCTTC. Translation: CASSISNEQFF.